This T cell receptor (beta chain) was captured in a study of T cell repertoires in cytomegalovirus infection. V was shortened by 1 base and J by 4 bases, with 11 bases between the two germline ends. The CDR3 has 15 residues. Germline-derived CDR1 and CDR2 are MNHEY and SMNVEV (reference sequence). TCRdb analysed the reads with MiXCR anew, one entry per CDR3 protein. The sample holds 90,000 to 110,000 distinct CDR3 sequences, around 30% seen once. To note about this clonotype: What it binds is not known.

This chain links TRBV27 with TRBJ1-5; D remains unclear. The sample here was CD8+ T cells from cultured PBMCs, taken from culture after CMV antigen stimulation. The TCR sequence derives from a human donor in good health (CMV status not recorded). Some clones in this sample may be carry-over from other donors' samples. The CDR3 coding sequence is TGTGCCAGCAGTTTATTCGTGGCACCTAATCAGCCCCAGCATTTT. Its protein product is CASSLFVAPNQPQHF.